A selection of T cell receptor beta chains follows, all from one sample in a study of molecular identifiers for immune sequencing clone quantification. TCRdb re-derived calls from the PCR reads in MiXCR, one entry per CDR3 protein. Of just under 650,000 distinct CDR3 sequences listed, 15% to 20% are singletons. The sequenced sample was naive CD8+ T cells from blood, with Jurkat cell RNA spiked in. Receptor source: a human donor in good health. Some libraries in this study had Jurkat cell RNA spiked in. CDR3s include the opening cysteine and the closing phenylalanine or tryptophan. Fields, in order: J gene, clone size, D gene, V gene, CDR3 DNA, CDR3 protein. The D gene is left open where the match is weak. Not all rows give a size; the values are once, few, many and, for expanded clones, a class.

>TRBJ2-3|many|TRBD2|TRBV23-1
TGCGCCAGCAGTCGCCTGGGACTAGCCCCCGGCAGAGCAGATACGCAGTATTTT
CASSRLGLAPGRADTQYF
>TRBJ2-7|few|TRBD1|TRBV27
TGTGCCAGCAGTCCAAATAGGAGGGACAGGAGGATCGACGAGCAGTACTTC
CASSPNRRDRRIDEQYF
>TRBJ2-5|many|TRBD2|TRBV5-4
TGTGCCAGCAGAATAAGCGGGAGCCAAGAGACCCAGTACTTC
CASRISGSQETQYF
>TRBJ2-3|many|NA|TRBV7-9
TGTGCCAGCAGCTTAGAAACGTCGGCAGATACGCAGTATTTT
CASSLETSADTQYF
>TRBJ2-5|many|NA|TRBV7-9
TGTGCCAGCAGCTTAGCAGCGACCCAAGAGACCCAGTACTTC
CASSLAATQETQYF
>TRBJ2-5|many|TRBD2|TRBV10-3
TGTGCCATCAGTGCGACTAGCGGGAAAGAGACCCAGTACTTC
CAISATSGKETQYF
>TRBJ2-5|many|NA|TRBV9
TGTGCCAGCAGCGCGCTTTTGCGAGAAGAGACCCAGTACTTC
CASSALLREETQYF
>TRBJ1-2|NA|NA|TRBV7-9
TGTGCCAGCAGCTTAAGTTCGGGGGTAGCTAACTATGGCTACACCTTC
CASSLSSGVANYGYTF
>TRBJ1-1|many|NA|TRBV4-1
TGCGCCAGCAGCCGAAAACAGGGACTTGACACTGAAGCTTTCTTT
CASSRKQGLDTEAFF
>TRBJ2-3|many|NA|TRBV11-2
TGTGCCAGCAGCCCCCTGGACACTTTGGGCACAGATACGCAGTATTTT
CASSPLDTLGTDTQYF
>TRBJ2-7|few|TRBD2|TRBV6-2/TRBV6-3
TGTGCCAGCAGTTCGAACCTAGCGGGACAACATTTCCGCCACGAGCAGTACTTC
CASSSNLAGQHFRHEQYF
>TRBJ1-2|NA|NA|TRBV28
TGTGCCAGCAGTTACTCGAATCGTAGGCAGGGCTATGGCTACACCTTC
CASSYSNRRQGYGYTF
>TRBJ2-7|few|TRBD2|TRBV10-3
TGTGCCATCAGTGACCTTAGCGGGGGCGAGCAGTACTTC
CAISDLSGGEQYF
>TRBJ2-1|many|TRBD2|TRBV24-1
TGTGCCATCGGGGGGGATCTTGACAATGAGCAGTTCTTC
CAIGGDLDNEQFF
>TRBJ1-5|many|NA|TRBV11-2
TGTGCCAGCAGCTTAGGGGAGGGGAGCAATCAGCCCCAGCATTTT
CASSLGEGSNQPQHF
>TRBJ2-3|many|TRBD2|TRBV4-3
TGCGCCAGCAGCCAAGATAGAGCGGGAGGTCACTTTCGTACAGATACGCAGTATTTT
CASSQDRAGGHFRTDTQYF
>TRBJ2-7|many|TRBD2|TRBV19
TGTGCCACCTTGGGACTAGCGGGGGACTCCTACGAGCAGTACTTC
CATLGLAGDSYEQYF
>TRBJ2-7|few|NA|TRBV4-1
TGCGCCAGCAGCCATTTGAATAGCGGAACCTACGAGCAGTACTTC
CASSHLNSGTYEQYF
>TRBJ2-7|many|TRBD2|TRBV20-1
TGCAGTGCTAGAGATCGTGGCAGCGGGGGACTGGAGCAGTACTTC
CSARDRGSGGLEQYF
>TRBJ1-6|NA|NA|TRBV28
TGTGCCAGCACCATTTCTAGGTCTCCGTATTCACCCCTCCACTTT
CASTISRSPYSPLHF
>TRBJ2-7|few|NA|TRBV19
TGTGCCAGTAGTATAAGTAAGGGTCCCTACGAGCAGTACTTC
CASSISKGPYEQYF
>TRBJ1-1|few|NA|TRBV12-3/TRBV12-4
TGTGCCAGCAGTTTAGTGTTAAGCGCTGAAGCTTTCTTT
CASSLVLSAEAFF
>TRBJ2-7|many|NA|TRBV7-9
TGTGCCAGCAGCTTTCCCCTAGCGCGGTCCTACGAGCAGTACTTC
CASSFPLARSYEQYF
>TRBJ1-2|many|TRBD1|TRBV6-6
TGTGCCAGCAGTTACTCGGGACAGGGGGATAACTATGGCTACACCTTC
CASSYSGQGDNYGYTF
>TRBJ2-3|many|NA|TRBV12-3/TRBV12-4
TGTGCCAGCAGTTTAGCGCTGGGCCAGGGCGGCACAGATACGCAGTATTTT
CASSLALGQGGTDTQYF
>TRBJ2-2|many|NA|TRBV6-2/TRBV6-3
TGTGCCAGCAGCGGACAGCCAAACACCGGGGAGCTGTTTTTT
CASSGQPNTGELFF
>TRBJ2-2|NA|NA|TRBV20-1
TGCAGTGCTAGGGACTCACTGAACACCGGGGAGCTGTTTTTT
CSARDSLNTGELFF
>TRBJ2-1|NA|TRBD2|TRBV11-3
TGTGCCAGCAGCTTATTCGGGGAGGGAACCTACAATGAGCAGTTCTTC
CASSLFGEGTYNEQFF
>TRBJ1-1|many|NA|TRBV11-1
TGTGCCAGCACTCAGAATCGTTATGGGCACACTGAAGCTTTCTTT
CASTQNRYGHTEAFF
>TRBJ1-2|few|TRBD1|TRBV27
TGTGCCAGCAGTTCAGATATTCCGGGACAGGGGGCGCGTGACTATGGCTACACCTTC
CASSSDIPGQGARDYGYTF
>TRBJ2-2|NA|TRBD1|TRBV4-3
TGCGCCAGCAGCCAAGAGACAGGGGGCTTAAACACCGGGGAGCTGTTTTTT
CASSQETGGLNTGELFF
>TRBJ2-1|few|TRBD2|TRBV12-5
TGTGCTAGTGGTTTGTATTCTTTGGGGGGGATCGGTTACAATGAGCAGTTCTTC
CASGLYSLGGIGYNEQFF
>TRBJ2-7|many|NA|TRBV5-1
TGCGCCAGCAGCTTGGCCCAGGGGACCTCGTACGAGCAGTACTTC
CASSLAQGTSYEQYF
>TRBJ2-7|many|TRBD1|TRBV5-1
TGCGCCAGCAGCTTGGAAGGACAGGCAACCTACGAGCAGTACTTC
CASSLEGQATYEQYF
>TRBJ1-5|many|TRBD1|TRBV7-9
TGTGCCACAGGACAGGCTAATCAGCCCCAGCATTTT
CATGQANQPQHF
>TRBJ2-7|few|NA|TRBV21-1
TGTGCCAGCAGCAAAGAATGGACCTACGAGCAGTACTTC
CASSKEWTYEQYF
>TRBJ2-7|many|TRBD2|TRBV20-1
TGCAGTGCTAAGACTAGCGGGCCCTACGAGCAGTACTTC
CSAKTSGPYEQYF
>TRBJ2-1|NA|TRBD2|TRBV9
TGTGCCAGCAGCGTAGGGGCTAGCGGGAGTGGGAATGAGCAGTTCTTC
CASSVGASGSGNEQFF
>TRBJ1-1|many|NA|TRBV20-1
TGCAGTGCCCCCCAAGTGGGGGAGGGCACTGAAGCTTTCTTT
CSAPQVGEGTEAFF
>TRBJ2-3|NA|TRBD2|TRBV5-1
TGCGCCAGCAGAGTGGCTAGCGGGGTTAGCACAGATACGCAGTATTTT
CASRVASGVSTDTQYF
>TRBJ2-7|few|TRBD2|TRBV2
TGTGCCAGCCAACGGGCGGGAGGGCCCGTCGAGCAGTACTTC
CASQRAGGPVEQYF
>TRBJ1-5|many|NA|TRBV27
TGTGCCAGCAGTTCAGGTATCAATCAGCCCCAGCATTTT
CASSSGINQPQHF
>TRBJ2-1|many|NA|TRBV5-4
TGTGCCAGCGGGTCCGGGACTGCCGATGAGCAGTTCTTC
CASGSGTADEQFF
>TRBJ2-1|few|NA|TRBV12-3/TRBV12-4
TGTGCCAGCAGTTTAGCGAAGGCACATGAGCAGTTCTTC
CASSLAKAHEQFF
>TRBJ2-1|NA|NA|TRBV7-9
TGTGCCAGCAGTCCCGACTACAATGGGCAGTTCTTC
CASSPDYNGQFF
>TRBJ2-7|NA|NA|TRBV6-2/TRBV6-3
TGTGCCAGCAAAAACCCGTGGACGGGGCTGGGCGGGCAGTACTTC
CASKNPWTGLGGQYF
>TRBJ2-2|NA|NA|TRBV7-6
TGTGTCAGCAGCTTTGGTAGTAGAAACACCGGGGAGCTGTTTTTT
CVSSFGSRNTGELFF
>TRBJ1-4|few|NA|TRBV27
TGTGCCAGTAGCAGCCAAGGGGTTACGGTGGTTCCTAATGAAAAACTGTTTTTT
CASSSQGVTVVPNEKLFF
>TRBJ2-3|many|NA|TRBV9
TGTGCCAGCAGCGTGCTACCAGGGAGCACAGATACGCAGTATTTT
CASSVLPGSTDTQYF
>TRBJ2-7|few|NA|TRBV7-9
TGTGCCAGCAGCTTAGGCGAGACACTTACCTACGAGCAGTACTTC
CASSLGETLTYEQYF
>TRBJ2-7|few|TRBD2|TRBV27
TGTGCCAGCAGGCCGGGACTAGCGGGAGAAGCCTACGAGCAGTACTTC
CASRPGLAGEAYEQYF
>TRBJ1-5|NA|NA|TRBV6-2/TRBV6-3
TGTGCCAGCAGTTACTTGGGGGGATCAGGCAATCAGCCCCAGCATTTT
CASSYLGGSGNQPQHF
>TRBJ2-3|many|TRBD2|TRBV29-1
TGCAGCGTTGTGGAGTTGCGGGGGGCGATCGGAGATACGCAGTATTTT
CSVVELRGAIGDTQYF
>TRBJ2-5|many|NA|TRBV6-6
TGTGCCAGCAGTTACGCAGAGACCCAGTACTTC
CASSYAETQYF
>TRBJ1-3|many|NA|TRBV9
TGTGCCAGTACGGGGGCGTTCGGAAACACCATATATTTT
CASTGAFGNTIYF
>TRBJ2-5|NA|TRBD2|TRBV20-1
TGCAGTGCTAGAGCTAGCGGGGTAGGAGAGACCCAGTACTTC
CSARASGVGETQYF
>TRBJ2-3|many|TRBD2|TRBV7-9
TGTGCCAGCAGCTCTTCTCTCTCAGCGGGGGTCACAGATACGCAGTATTTT
CASSSSLSAGVTDTQYF
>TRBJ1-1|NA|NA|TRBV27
TGTGCCAGCAGTTTCAGCGGGGAGAGCACTGAAGCTTTCTTT
CASSFSGESTEAFF
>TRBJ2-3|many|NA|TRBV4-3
TGCGCCAGCAGCCAAGAAGGTTATTGGGAAGATACGCAGTATTTT
CASSQEGYWEDTQYF
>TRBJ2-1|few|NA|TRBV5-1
TGCGCCAGCAGCTGGACCACAGGTTACAATGAGCAGTTCTTC
CASSWTTGYNEQFF